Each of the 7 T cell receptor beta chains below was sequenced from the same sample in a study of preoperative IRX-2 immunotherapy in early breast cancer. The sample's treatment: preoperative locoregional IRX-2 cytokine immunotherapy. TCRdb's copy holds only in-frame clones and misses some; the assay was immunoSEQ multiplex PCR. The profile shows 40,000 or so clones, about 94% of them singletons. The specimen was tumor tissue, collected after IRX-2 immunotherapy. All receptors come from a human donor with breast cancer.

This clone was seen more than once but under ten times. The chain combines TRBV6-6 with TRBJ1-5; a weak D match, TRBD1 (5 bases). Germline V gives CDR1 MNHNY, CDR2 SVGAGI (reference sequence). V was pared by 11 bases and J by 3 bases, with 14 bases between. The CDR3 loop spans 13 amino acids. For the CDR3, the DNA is TGTGCCTGCCTGGGGGAAATCAATCAGCCCCAGCATTTT. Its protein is CACLGEINQPQHF.

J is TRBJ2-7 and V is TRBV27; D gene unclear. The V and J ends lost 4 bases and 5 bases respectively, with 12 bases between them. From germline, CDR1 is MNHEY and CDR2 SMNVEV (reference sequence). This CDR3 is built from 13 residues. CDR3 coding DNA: TGTGCCAGCAGTTCGATCGTCGGCGACGAGCAGTACTTC. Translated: CASSSIVGDEQYF.

The CDR3 loop is CASAYRLAGAQGTQYF. CDR3 nucleotide sequence: TGTGCCAGCGCCTACAGACTAGCGGGGGCCCAGGGGACGCAGTATTTT. This chain connects TRBV2 to TRBJ2-3; 12 positions match TRBD2. With 8 bases clipped from V and 9 bases from J, the junction kept 15 bases outside the gene matches. CDR3 length equals 16 residues. Per germline, CDR1 SNHLY and CDR2 FYNNEI.

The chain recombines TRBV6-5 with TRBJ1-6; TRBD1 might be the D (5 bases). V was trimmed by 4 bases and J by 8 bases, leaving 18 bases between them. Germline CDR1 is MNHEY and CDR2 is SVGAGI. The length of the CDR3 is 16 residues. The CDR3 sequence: CASSFRVKRPYSPLHF. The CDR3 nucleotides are TGTGCCAGCAGTTTCAGGGTCAAGCGCCCTTATTCACCCCTCCACTTT.

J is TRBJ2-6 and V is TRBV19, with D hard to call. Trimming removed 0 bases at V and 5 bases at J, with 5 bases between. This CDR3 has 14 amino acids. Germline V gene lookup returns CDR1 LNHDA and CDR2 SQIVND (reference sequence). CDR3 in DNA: TGTGCCAGTAGTATAGATCGGCGGGCCAACGTCCTGACTTTC. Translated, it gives CASSIDRRANVLTF.

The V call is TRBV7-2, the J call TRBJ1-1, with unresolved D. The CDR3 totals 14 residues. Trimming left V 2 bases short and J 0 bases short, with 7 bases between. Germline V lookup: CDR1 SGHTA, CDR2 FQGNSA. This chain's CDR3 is CASSLSRLNTEAFF. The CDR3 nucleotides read TGTGCCAGCAGCTTATCAAGATTGAACACTGAAGCTTTCTTT. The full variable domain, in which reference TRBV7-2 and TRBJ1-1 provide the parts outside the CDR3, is GAGVSQSPSNKVTEKGKDVELRCDPISGHTALYWYRQSLGQGLEFLIYFQGNSAPDKSGLPSDRFSAERTGGSVSTLTIQRTQQEDSAVYLCASSLSRLNTEAFFGQGTRLTVV.

The CDR3 is CASSFGTGPYEQYF. The CDR3 DNA is TGTGCCAGCAGCTTCGGGACAGGACCGTACGAGCAGTACTTC. The chain uses TRBV11-2 and TRBJ2-7, with 8 nucleotides matching TRBD1. Losses at the gene ends were 3 bases for V and 4 bases for J; bases not matched to a gene: 5. CDR1 SGHAT and CDR2 FQNNGV come from the germline V gene. This CDR3 is built from 14 residues.